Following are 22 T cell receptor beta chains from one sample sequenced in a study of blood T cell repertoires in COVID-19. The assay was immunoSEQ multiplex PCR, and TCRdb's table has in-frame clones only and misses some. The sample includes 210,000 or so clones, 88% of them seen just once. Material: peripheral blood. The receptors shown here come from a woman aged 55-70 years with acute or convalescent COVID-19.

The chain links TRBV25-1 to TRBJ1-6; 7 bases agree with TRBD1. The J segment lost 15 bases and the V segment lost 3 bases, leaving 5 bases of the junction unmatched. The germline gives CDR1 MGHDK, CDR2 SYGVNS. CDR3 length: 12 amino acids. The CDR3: CASSDSTGLLHF. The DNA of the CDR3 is TGTGCCAGCAGTGATTCGACAGGGCTCCTCCACTTT. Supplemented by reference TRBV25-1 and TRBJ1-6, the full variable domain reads EADIYQTPRYLVIGTGKKITLECSQTMGHDKMYWYQQDPGMELHLIHYSYGVNSTEKGDLSSESTVSRIRTEHFPLTLESARPSHTSQYLCASSDSTGLLHFGNGTRLTVT.

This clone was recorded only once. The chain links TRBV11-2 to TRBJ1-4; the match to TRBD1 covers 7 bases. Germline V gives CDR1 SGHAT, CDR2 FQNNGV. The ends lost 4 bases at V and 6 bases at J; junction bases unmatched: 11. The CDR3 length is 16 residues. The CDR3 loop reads CASSYKTGLYDEKLFF. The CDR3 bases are TGTGCCAGCAGCTACAAGACAGGGCTTTATGATGAAAAACTGTTTTTT.

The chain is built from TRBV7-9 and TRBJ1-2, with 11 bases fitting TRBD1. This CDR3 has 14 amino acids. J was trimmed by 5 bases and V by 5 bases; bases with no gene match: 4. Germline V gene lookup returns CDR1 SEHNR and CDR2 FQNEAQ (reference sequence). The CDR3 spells CASSRTGGGYGYTF. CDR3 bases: TGTGCCAGCAGCCGGACAGGGGGCGGGTATGGCTACACCTTC.

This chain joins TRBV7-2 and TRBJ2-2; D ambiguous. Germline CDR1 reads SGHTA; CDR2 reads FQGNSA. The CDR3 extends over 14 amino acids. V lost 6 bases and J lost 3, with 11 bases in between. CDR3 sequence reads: CASRLNGYTGELFF. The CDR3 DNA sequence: TGTGCCAGCAGGTTAAACGGGTACACCGGGGAGCTGTTTTTT. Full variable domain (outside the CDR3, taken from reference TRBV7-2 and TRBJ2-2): GAGVSQSPSNKVTEKGKDVELRCDPISGHTALYWYRQSLGQGLEFLIYFQGNSAPDKSGLPSDRFSAERTGGSVSTLTIQRTQQEDSAVYLCASRLNGYTGELFFGEGSRLTVL.

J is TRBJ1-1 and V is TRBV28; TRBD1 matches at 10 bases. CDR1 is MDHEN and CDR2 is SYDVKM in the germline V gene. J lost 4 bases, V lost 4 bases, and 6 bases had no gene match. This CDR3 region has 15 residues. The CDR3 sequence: CASSSRGQGFTEAFF. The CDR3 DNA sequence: TGTGCCAGCAGTTCAAGGGGACAGGGGTTCACTGAAGCTTTCTTT.

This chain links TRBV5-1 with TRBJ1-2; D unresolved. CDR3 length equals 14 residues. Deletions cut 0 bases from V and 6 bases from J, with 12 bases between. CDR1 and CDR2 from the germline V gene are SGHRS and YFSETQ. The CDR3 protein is CASSLGGVEDGYTF. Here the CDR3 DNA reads TGCGCCAGCAGCTTGGGCGGGGTAGAGGATGGCTACACCTTC.

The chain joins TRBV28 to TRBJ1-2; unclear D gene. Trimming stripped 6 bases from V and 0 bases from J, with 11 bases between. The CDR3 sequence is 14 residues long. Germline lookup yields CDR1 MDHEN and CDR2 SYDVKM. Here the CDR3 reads CASRYGGSNYGYTF. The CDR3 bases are TGTGCCAGCAGATATGGCGGCTCTAACTATGGCTACACCTTC.

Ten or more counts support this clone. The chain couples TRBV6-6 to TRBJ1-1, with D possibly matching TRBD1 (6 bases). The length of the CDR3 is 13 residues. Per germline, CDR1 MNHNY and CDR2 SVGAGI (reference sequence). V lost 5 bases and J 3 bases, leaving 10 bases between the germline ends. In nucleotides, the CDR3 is TGTGCCAGCAGTGGCCGACAGGACACTGAAGCTTTCTTT. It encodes CASSGRQDTEAFF.

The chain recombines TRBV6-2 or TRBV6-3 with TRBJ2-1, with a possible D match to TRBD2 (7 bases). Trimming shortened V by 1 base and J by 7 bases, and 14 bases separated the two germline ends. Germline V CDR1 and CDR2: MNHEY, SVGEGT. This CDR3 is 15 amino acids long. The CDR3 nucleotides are TGTGCCAGCAGTTACTGGTGGGGGGGCAGGAATGAGCAGTTCTTC. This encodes CASSYWWGGRNEQFF.

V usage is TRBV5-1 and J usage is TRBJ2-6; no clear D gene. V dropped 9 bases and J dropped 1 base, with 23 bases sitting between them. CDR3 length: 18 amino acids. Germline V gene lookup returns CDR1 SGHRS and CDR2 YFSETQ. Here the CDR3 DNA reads TGCGCCACGCCGGCGGAAGATCCCCACCAATCTGGGGCCAACGTCCTGACTTTC. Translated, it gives CATPAEDPHQSGANVLTF.

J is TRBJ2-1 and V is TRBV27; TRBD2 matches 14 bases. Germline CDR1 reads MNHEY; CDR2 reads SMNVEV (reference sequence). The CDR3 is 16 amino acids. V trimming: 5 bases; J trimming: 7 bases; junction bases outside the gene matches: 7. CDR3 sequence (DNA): TGTGCCAGCAGTCGCAGAGGGACTAGCGGGAGTAATGAGCAGTTCTTC. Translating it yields CASSRRGTSGSNEQFF.

CDR3 amino acids: CASSGTGRQPQHF. Written as DNA, the CDR3 is TGCGCCAGCAGTGGGACAGGCAGGCAGCCCCAGCATTTT. The chain combines TRBV10-1 with TRBJ1-5; 7 nucleotides match TRBD1. CDR3 length equals 13 residues. Trimming at V came to 4 bases and at J to 7 bases, leaving 4 bases not matched to a gene. Germline loops: CDR1 WNHNN, CDR2 SYGVQD (reference sequence).

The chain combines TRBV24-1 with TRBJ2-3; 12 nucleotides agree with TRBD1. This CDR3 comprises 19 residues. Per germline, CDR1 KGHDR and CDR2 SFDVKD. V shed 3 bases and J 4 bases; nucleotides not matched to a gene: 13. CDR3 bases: TGTGCCACCAGTGATGTCACTACGGGACAGGGGGCTCGGGCAGATACGCAGTATTTT. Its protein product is CATSDVTTGQGARADTQYF.

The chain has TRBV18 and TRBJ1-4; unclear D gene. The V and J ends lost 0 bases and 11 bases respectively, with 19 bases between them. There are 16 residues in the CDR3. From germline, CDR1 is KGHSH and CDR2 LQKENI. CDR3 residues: CASSPPGFGGVVKLFF. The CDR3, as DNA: TGTGCCAGCTCACCACCGGGGTTTGGCGGGGTCGTGAAACTGTTTTTT.

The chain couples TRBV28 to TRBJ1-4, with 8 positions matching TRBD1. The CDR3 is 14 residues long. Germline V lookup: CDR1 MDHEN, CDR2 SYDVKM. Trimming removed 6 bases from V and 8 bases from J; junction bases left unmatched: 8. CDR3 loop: CASSVGTGGEKLFF. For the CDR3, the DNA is TGTGCCAGCAGCGTAGGGACAGGCGGCGAAAAACTGTTTTTT.

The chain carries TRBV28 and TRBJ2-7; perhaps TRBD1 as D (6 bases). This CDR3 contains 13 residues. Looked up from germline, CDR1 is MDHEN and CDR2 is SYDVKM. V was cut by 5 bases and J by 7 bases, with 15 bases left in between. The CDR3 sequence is CASSMDSLREQYF. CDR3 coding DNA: TGTGCCAGCAGTATGGACAGTCTACGGGAGCAGTACTTC.

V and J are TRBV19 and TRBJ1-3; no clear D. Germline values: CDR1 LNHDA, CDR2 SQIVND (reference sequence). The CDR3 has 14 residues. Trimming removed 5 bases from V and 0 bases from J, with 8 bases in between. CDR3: CASSQGSSGNTIYF. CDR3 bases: TGTGCCAGTAGTCAAGGGAGCTCTGGAAACACCATATATTTT.

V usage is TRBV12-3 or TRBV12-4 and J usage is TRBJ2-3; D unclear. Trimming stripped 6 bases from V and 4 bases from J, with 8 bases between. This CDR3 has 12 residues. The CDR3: CASSHRADTQYF. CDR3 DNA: TGTGCCAGCAGCCATAGAGCAGATACGCAGTATTTT.

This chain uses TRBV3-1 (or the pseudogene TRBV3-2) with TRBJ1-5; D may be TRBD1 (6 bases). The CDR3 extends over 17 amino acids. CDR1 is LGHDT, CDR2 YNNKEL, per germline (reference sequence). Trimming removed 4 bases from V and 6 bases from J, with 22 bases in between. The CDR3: CASSPNWGGPFTQPQHF. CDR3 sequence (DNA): TGTGCCAGCAGCCCAAACTGGGGGGGCCCCTTTACTCAGCCCCAGCATTTT.

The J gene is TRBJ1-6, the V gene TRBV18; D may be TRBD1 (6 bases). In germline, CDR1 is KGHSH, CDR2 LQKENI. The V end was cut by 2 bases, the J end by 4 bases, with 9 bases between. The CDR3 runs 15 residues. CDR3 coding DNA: TGTGCCAGCTCACCAGGACAGATTTATAATTCACCCCTCCACTTT. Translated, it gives CASSPGQIYNSPLHF.

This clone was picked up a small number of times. CDR3 coding DNA: TGTGCCAGCAGCCTCCAACCGGGACAGGAGACCTACGAGCAGTACTTC. It encodes CASSLQPGQETYEQYF. The rearrangement links TRBV7-9 to TRBJ2-7, with TRBD1 identical over 8 bases. The V and J ends lost 5 bases and 2 bases, in that order; junction bases with no gene match: 11. Looked up from germline, CDR1 is SEHNR and CDR2 is FQNEAQ (reference sequence). This CDR3 contains 16 residues.

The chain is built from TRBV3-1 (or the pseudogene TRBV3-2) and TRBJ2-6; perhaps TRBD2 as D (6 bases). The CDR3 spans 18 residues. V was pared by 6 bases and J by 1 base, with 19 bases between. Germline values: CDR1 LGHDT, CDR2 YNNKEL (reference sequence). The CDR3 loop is CASSLVGGPPSGANVLTF. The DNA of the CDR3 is TGTGCCAGCAGTCTCGTCGGGGGTCCTCCTTCTGGGGCCAACGTCCTGACTTTC.